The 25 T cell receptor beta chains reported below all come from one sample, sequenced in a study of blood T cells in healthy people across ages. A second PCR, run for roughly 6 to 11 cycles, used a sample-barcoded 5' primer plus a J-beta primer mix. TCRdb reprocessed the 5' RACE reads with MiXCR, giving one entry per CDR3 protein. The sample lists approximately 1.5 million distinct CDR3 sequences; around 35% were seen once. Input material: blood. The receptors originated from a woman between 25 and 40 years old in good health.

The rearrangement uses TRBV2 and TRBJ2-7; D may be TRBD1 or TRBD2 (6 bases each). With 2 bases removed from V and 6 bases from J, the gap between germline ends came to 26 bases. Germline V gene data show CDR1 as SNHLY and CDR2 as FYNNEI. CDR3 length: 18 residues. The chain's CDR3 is CASSESAPEWGARGEQYF. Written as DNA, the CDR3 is TGTGCCAGCAGTGAATCAGCGCCTGAATGGGGGGCTAGGGGCGAGCAGTACTTC. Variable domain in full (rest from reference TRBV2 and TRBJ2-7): EPEVTQTPSHQVTQMGQEVILRCVPISNHLYFYWYRQILGQKVEFLVSFYNNEISEKSEIFDDQFSVERPDGSNFTLKIRSTKLEDSAMYFCASSESAPEWGARGEQYFGPGTRLTVT.

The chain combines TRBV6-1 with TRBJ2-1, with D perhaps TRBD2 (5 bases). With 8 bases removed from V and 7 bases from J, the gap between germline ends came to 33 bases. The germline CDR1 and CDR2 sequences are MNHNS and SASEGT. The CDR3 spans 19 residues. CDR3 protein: CASAMTGVTFTGPSNEQFF. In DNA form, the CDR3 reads TGTGCCAGCGCTATGACCGGGGTCACCTTCACTGGCCCTTCAAATGAGCAGTTCTTC.

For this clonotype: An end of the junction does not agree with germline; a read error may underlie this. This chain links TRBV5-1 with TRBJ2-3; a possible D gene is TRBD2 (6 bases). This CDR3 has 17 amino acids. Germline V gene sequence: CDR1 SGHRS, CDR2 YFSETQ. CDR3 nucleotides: TGCGCCAGCAGCTCCGATCTCGGGGGTAAAGGCACAGATGCGCAGTATTTT. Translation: CASSSDLGGKGTDAQYF.

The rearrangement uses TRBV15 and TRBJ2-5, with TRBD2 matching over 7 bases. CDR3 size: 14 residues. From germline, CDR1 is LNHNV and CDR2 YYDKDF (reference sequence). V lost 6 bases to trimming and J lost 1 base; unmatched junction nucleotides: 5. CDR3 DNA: TGTGCCACCAGTCCCGGGACTATCCAAGAGACCCAGTACTTC. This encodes CATSPGTIQETQYF. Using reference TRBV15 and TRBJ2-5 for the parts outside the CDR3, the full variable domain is DAMVIQNPRYQVTQFGKPVTLSCSQTLNHNVMYWYQQKSSQAPKLLFHYYDKDFNNEADTPDNFQSRRPNTSFCFLDIRSPGLGDTAMYLCATSPGTIQETQYFGPGTRLLVL.

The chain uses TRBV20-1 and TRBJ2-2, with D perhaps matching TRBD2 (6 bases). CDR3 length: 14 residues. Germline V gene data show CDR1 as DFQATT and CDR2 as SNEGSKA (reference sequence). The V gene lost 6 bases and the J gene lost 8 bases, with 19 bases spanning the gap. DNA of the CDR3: TGCAGTGCCAGGACTACCCCTCCATCTGGGGAGCTGTTTTTT. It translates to CSARTTPPSGELFF.

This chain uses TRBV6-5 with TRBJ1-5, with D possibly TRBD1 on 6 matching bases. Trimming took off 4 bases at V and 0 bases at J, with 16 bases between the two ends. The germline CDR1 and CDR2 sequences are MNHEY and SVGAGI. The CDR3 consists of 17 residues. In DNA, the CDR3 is TGTGCCAGCAGTTCACGGGACACCGGCACTAGCAATCAGCCCCAGCATTTT. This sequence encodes CASSSRDTGTSNQPQHF.

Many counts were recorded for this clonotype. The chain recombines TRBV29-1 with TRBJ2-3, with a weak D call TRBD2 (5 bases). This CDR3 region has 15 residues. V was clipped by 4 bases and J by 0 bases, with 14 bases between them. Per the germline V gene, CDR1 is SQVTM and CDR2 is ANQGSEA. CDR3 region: CSVVGSVGSTDTQYF. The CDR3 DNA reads TGCAGCGTTGTTGGGAGCGTTGGAAGCACAGATACGCAGTATTTT.

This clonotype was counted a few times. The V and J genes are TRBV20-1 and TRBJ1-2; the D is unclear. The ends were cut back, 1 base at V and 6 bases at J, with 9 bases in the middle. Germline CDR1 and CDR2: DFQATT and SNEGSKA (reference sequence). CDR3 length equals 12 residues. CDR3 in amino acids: CSARGFGDGYTF. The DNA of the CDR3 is TGCAGTGCTAGAGGTTTTGGCGATGGCTACACCTTC.

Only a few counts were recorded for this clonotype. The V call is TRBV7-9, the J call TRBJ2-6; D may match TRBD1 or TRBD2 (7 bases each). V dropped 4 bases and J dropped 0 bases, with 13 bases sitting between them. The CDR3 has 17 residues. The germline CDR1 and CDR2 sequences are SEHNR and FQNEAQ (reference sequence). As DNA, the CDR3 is TGTGCCAGCAGCTCAGGGGGGGAGAGCTCTGGGGCCAACGTCCTGACTTTC. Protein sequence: CASSSGGESSGANVLTF.

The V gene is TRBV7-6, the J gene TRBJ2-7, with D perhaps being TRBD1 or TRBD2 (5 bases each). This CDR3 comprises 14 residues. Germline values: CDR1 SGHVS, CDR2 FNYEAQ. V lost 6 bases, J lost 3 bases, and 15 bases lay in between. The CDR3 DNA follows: TGTGCCAGCAGGCAGCCGGGACCGCACTACGAGCAGTACTTC. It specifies CASRQPGPHYEQYF.

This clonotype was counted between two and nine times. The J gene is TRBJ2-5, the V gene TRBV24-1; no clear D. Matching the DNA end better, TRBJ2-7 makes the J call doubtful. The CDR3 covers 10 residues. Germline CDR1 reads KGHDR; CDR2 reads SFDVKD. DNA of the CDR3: TGTGCACCAGGTACGGGCGAGCAGTACTTC. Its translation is CAPGTGEQYF.

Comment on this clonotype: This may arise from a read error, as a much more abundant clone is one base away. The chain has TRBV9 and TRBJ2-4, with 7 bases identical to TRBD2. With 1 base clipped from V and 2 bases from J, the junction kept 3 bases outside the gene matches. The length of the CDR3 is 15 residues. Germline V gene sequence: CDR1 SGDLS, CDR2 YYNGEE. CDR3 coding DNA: TGTGCCAGCAGCGTACGGGGAGGGTCCAAAAACATTCAGTACTTC. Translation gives CASSVRGGSKNIQYF.

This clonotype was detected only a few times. The CDR3 sequence: CAISRNSGEHRELFF. The CDR3 DNA is TGTGCCATCAGCCGCAATAGCGGAGAACACCGGGAGCTGTTTTTT. V gene TRBV10-3 combines with J gene TRBJ2-2, with D tentatively TRBD2 (6 bases). V lost 6 bases to trimming and J lost 9 bases, with 20 bases between them. The V gene's germline CDR1 is ENHRY and CDR2 SYGVKD. This CDR3 contains 15 residues.

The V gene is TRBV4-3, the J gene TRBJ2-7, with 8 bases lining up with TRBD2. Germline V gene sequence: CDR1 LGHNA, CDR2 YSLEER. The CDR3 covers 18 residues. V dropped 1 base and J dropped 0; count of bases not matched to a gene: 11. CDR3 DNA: TGCGCCAGCAGCCAAGTCACTAGCGGATACTCTTTCTCCTACGAGCAGTACTTC. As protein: CASSQVTSGYSFSYEQYF.

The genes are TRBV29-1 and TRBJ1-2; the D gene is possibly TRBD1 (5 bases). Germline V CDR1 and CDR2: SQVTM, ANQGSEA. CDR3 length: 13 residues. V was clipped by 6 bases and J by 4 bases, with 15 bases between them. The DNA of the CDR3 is TGCAGCGTGAGGGGAGCGGCCGGCTATGGCTACACCTTC. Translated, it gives CSVRGAAGYGYTF.

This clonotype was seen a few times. CDR3 residues: CASSQDSDARTQPQHF. Here the CDR3 DNA reads TGTGCCAGCAGCCAAGATTCGGACGCCCGTACACAGCCCCAGCATTTT. This sequence joins TRBV3-1 and TRBJ1-5; D is uncertain. CDR3 length equals 16 residues. V gave up 0 bases and J gave up 7 bases, with 16 bases separating them. The germline V gene has CDR1 LGHDT and CDR2 YNNKEL (reference sequence).

The CDR3 region has the DNA TGTGCCAGCAGCTTCGTTCGTACAGGGGTCTATGGCTACACCTTC. Translation: CASSFVRTGVYGYTF. The rearrangement joins TRBV27 to TRBJ1-2; 7 nucleotides line up with TRBD1. The CDR3 consists of 15 residues. Germline values: CDR1 MNHEY, CDR2 SMNVEV (reference sequence). Trimming took 6 bases from V and 4 from J; bases not matched to a gene: 11.

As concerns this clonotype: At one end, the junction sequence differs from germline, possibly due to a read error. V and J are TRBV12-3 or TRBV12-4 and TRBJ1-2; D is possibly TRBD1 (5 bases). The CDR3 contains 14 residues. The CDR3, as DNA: TGTGCCTGCAGTCCCGGGGGGAGCGACTATGGCTACACCTTC. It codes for CACSPGGSDYGYTF.

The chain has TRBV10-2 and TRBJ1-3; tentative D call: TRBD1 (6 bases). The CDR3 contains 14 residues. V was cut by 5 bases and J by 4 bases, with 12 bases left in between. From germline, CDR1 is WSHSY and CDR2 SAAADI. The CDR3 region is CASSSQGGGNTIYF. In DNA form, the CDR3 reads TGCGCCAGCAGTTCACAGGGCGGCGGAAACACCATATATTTT.

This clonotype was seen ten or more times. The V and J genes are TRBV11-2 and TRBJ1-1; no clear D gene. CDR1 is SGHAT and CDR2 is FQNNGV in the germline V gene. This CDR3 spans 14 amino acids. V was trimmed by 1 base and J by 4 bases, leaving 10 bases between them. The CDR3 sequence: CASSLGSQPTEAFF. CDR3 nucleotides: TGTGCCAGCAGCTTAGGCTCCCAGCCCACTGAAGCTTTCTTT.

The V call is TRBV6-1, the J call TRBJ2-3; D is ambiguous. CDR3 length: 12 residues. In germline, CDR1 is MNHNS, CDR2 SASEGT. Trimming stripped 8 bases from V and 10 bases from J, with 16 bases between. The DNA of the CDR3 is TGTGCCAGCTCGTACCACGCGGATGCGCAGTATTTT. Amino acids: CASSYHADAQYF.

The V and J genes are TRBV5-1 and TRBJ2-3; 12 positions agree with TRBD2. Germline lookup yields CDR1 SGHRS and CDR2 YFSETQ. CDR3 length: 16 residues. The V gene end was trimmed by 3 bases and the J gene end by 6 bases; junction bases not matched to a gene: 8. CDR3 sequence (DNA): TGCGCCAGCAGCTCAACCCTAGCGGGAGGGGTCGATACGCAGTATTTT. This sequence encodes CASSSTLAGGVDTQYF.

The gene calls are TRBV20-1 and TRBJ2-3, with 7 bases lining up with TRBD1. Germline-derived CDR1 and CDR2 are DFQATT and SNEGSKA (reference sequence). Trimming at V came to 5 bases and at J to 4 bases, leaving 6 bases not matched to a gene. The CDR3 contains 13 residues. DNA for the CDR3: TGCAGTGCTTCTCTTACAGGGGCAGATACGCAGTATTTT. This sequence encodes CSASLTGADTQYF.

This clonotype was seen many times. The CDR3 region has the DNA TGCGCCAGCAGCCAAGATTTACCTGAGGACGACATCCAGCCCCAGCATTTT. Translated, it gives CASSQDLPEDDIQPQHF. This sequence joins TRBV4-1 and TRBJ1-5; the D is unclear. This CDR3 is built from 17 residues. V was pared by 0 bases and J by 7 bases, with 19 bases between. Germline V CDR1 and CDR2: MGHRA, YSYEKL.

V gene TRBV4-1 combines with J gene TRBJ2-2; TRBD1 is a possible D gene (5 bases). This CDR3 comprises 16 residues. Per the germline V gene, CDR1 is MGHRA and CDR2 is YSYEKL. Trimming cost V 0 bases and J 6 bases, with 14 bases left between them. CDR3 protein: CASSQEGRAWAGELFF. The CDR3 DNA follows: TGCGCCAGCAGCCAAGAAGGCAGGGCATGGGCCGGGGAGCTGTTTTTT.